This T cell receptor beta chain was observed in a study of cytomegalovirus exposure and HLA in healthy donors (dated by TCRdb to 2015 to 2018). About the full investigation: In an earlier analysis of about 560 of the donors, 250 to 300 Gb of sequence data and approximately 120 million unique TCR beta sequences from 180 million or so T cells were reported. The study aimed to test whether signatures of past pathogen exposure could be identified by cataloging public T cell receptors. Typing coverage differed by locus: A, B, C, DRB1 and DQB1 were typed in roughly 620-630 donors, DQA1 in 522, DPA1 in 600 to 610, and DPB1 in 400 to 480. All discovery cohort repertoires had been generated on a single sequencing platform. Alongside the repertoire data, information on donor age, sex, ethnicity and CMV serostatus was compiled. A separate validation cohort of about 110 different subjects was used in addition to the approximately 610-subject first cohort. A later genetic analysis used genome-wide SNP genotypes for about 65% of the roughly 700 donors, treating that subset as a discovery cohort. An early release covering roughly 600 HLA-typed donors comprised approximately 300 gigabases of sequencing data and 85 million to 100 million unique TCR sequences. The study used immunosequencing to profile the T cell repertoires of about 670 subjects and linked those repertoires to cytomegalovirus serostatus. Among the roughly 400 genotyped donors, 81% belonged to the genetic ancestry cluster associated with self-reported Caucasian donors. Among about 400 genotyped donors of the cohort, an average of approximately 200,000 unique TCR beta nucleotide sequences was sequenced per donor, of which roughly 17% were non-productive. Roughly 5 DR-DQ haplotypes were handled as single units for association and clustering because linkage in the cohort was strong. To predict cytomegalovirus infection status, the study combined high-throughput TCR immunosequencing, statistical association of individual TCRs with disease status, and machine learning. To decide whether each TCR beta V gene segment behaved as functional or pseudogenic, an earlier analysis of over 500 of the donors relied on high-throughput TCR beta sequencing. A later analysis re-examined previously published TCR beta repertoires from over 500 donors and added high-resolution HLA genotyping to investigate patterns of TCR occurrence. Both class I and class II loci were covered by HLA typing, at four-digit resolution. The later analysis used no new phenotypic data to find candidate immune exposures, relying instead on TCR beta sequences and their occurrence across donors. Results and caveats for the whole study, not just this receptor: A further reported finding was that TCR beta sequences accurately predicted the HLA-A and HLA-B alleles for most subjects in the first cohort. Most TCR sequences were seen in very few donors, while some public TCRs were found in many individuals. In both the original and validation cohorts, the classifier was reported to diagnose cytomegalovirus status with high specificity and sensitivity. A cluster of highly shared sequence variants was judged likely to represent a technical artifact of the sequencing pipeline. Broadly in line with IMGT annotations, most TCR beta V segments showed up in productive rearrangements about 87% or about 30% of the time in an earlier analysis of 450 to 600 of the donors. In a later genetic analysis, fewer N-insertions in productive TCRs were reported among donors in an Asian-associated ancestry cluster than the roughly 700-donor mean. According to a later analysis, most CMV-associated TCR beta chains appeared to be HLA-restricted, and the HLA associations seemed to be driven largely by CMV exposure. The only immune exposure information available for the cohort was CMV serostatus. Some IMGT-functional V segments, including TRBV6-2 and TRBV6-3, could not be distinguished by the 87-base-pair reads and were therefore excluded. In the study, approximately 160 TCR beta chains were listed as associated with cytomegalovirus. A later analysis found that TCR association rates varied across HLA loci, with DRB1 alleles showing the most associated TCRs and HLA-C alleles the fewest. Several of the top co-occurrence clusters appeared to be linked to parvovirus B19, influenza, CMV and Epstein-Barr virus, according to a later analysis. In this cohort, only TCR beta chains were sequenced, and detectable features were limited by the absence of alpha or paired-chain data. In a later analysis, around 15,000 TCR beta sequences were associated with specific HLA alleles at a false discovery rate of 0.05. The presence/absence analyses assumed that sequencing depth was roughly uniform across donors, and that assumption may not be true. HLA typing was unavailable for some donors at each locus, so association tests used only the typed subset. When HLA alleles, especially DR and DQ, strongly co-occurred, TCR associations were difficult to assign to individual alleles. Correlated functional status among segregating V segments might be attributable to linkage disequilibrium, but an unknown experimental factor could not be ruled out. A later genetic analysis associated a missense DCLRE1C variant with V-gene and J-gene trimming of TCR beta chains, and an independent cohort replicated the association. A later analysis found that HLA-associated TCR beta chains were more clonally expanded and had lower generation probabilities than equally common non-associated chains. In vitro tests confirmed that a few of the cytomegalovirus-associated TCR beta chains recognize cytomegalovirus antigens. According to the authors, the approach could potentially be generalized to other disease states and immunological phenotypes. Because counts were too low, roughly 16 rarely observed V segments, including chromosome 9 orphons, were excluded from the earlier analysis of 587 of the donors.

The cohort comprised more than 550 healthy bone marrow donors. At the time of sampling, every cohort member was nominally healthy, though immune exposures that went unrecorded were likely present. The donor tested CMV seropositive and was one of the 289 seropositive cohort members. Every donor gave a peripheral blood sample, and the peripheral blood mononuclear cells from that sample were used for TCR beta sequencing. The Qiagen DNeasy Blood Extraction Kit was used to extract genomic DNA from the blood cell samples. To prepare the library, the immunoSEQ multiplex PCR assay was applied. For the multiplex PCR, a mixture combining 60 forward primers for TCR Vbeta segments and 13 reverse primers for TCR Jbeta segments was used. Amplification of the CDR3 region of rearranged TCR beta genes was performed with a multiplex PCR assay on genomic DNA. The Illumina HiSeq System was used to sequence the amplified TCR beta libraries as 87-base-pair reads. For the original study's pipeline: A later analysis counted approximately 76 million unique TCR beta chains across the 640 or so repertoires, and 9 million to 14 million of these chains were shared by at least two donors. Raw reads were error-corrected and collapsed into unique sequences by a nearest-neighbor algorithm in which closely related sequences were merged to remove PCR and sequencing errors. CDR3 sequences were aligned to IMGT reference sequences to assign V, D and J gene segments. For a sequence to be retained, a match of at least six nucleotides was required to both a V gene segment and a J gene segment. A rearrangement counted as productive if the CDR3 had no stop codons and remained in frame with V and J, and every other rearrangement counted as non-productive. Following IMGT convention, CDR3 was defined as the stretch from the second conserved V-encoded cysteine up to the conserved J-encoded phenylalanine. Sequences without an unambiguous match to a single V gene segment were excluded from the earlier analysis of about 600 of the donors. An earlier analysis of about 590 of the donors classified V segments as functional when productive rearrangements were above 56.7% and as segregating when the standard deviation between donors was above 5%. A statistical classification framework was built for diagnosing cytomegalovirus status from the catalog of TCR beta chain sequences. In a later analysis, TCR nucleotide sequences were compared against IMGT/GENE-DB human TR gene sequences so that V and J genes could be assigned. A later analysis assigned CDR3 sequences and most-parsimonious VDJ recombination scenarios with the TCRdist pipeline. A later analysis defined each TCR beta chain by its CDR3 amino acid sequence plus V-gene family, and excluded reads lacking a unique V-gene family. In a later analysis, a few hundred highly shared, low-generation-probability nucleotide sequences were removed to address suspected cross-contamination and a sequencing artifact. In a later analysis, a clonal expansion index was calculated for each public chain from normalized within-repertoire ranks of inferred template counts. A later analysis computed generation probabilities with a VDJ recombination model fitted to out-of-frame rearrangements, and checked the results against IGoR. A later analysis scored TCR-TCR, TCR-HLA and TCR-CMV co-occurrence with hypergeometric tests, applying a repertoire-size bias correction to TCR pairs. A later analysis estimated false discovery rates by permuting HLA or CMV assignments 20 times. A later analysis grouped co-occurring TCRs with DBSCAN, adding TCRdist sequence similarity when clustering within HLA-allele-positive subsets. Co-occurrence clustering excluded repertoires with fewer than 30,000 or more than 120,000 public chains, plus five with anomalous nucleotide sharing. What TCRdb holds here is the immuneACCESS table cut down to in-frame rearrangements. Part of the clones is not present; checked against another copy, under half of the missing clones reflect an unresolved V gene, and the others are unexplained. The V and J calls and clone size were taken over from that table, and D and trimming were inferred from the DNA. This sample holds more than 95,000 clones; around 82% were observed only once. Of the sample, 9% to 12% is held by the ten largest clones.

The CDR3 starts with the cysteine, ends with the phenylalanine, and has 16 residues. Only the CDR3 part of the read is kept: 48 bases, read in frame from the first base. The junction shows trimming of 6 bases on V and 1 base on J, plus 16 bases between the germline ends. According to the germline V gene (reference sequence), CDR1 reads MNHEY and CDR2 reads SMNVEV. Details on this clone: Its target antigen remains unknown. The input lacks base qualities; no much larger clone sits a single base away.

The chain was built from TRBV27 and TRBJ2-1; TRBD2 is a possible D gene, resting on 5 matching bases. Sequencing was done on a sample of PBMCs. The sequence came from a woman aged 18-29 years in good health and CMV-seropositive. The DNA sequence follows: TGTGCCAGCAGGACTATAGTTGGGAGTTCCTACAATGAGCAGTTCTTC. This yields the protein CASRTIVGSSYNEQFF.